The 19 T cell receptor beta chains below come from one sample, sequenced in a study of T cells in women clearing cervical HPV infection. Sequencing used immunoSEQ multiplex PCR; TCRdb keeps in-frame clones, though not all of them. The repertoire table contains about 32,000 clones. Sequenced: blood buffy coat. These receptors were taken from a woman between 18 and 69 years old with a cervical HPV16 infection that either progressed to CIN3+ or cleared (not recorded which).

Regarding this clone: The germline gene is not matched at one end of the junction; a read error may be the cause. From the germline J gene comes the end of the CDR3, since the read stops 3 residues before it. The chain uses TRBV4-2 and TRBJ1-5; D may be TRBD1 (5 bases). The germline V gene encodes CDR1 LGHNA and CDR2 YNFKEQ. The CDR3 contains 16 residues. CDR3 residues: CASSQSLSQGNQPQHF. CDR3 DNA, as far as it was read: TGCGCCAGCAGCCAATCGCTGAGTCAGGGTAATCAGCCC.

Notes on this clone: The sequenced fragment ends 3 residues before the CDR3 boundary, so the rest is inferred from the germline J gene. The chain recombines TRBV3-1 (or the pseudogene TRBV3-2) with TRBJ1-6; D gene uncertain. The germline V gene encodes CDR1 LGHDT and CDR2 YNNKEL (reference sequence). This CDR3 contains 11 residues. The V and J ends lost 8 bases and 5 bases respectively, with 4 bases between them. The CDR3: CASLDNSPLHF. CDR3 bases read: TGTGCCAGCCTCGATAATTCACCC.

About this clone itself: With the read ending 3 residues before the CDR3 end, the germline J gene is used to fill in that end. The rearrangement links TRBV18 to TRBJ1-2; D is perhaps TRBD1 (6 bases). Germline CDR1 KGHSH, CDR2 LQKENI. This CDR3 spans 14 amino acids. V lost 2 bases and J 5 bases, leaving 12 bases between the germline ends. The CDR3 bases that were read are TGTGCCAGCTCACCATCAGGGGAGTCATATGGC. Translating gives CASSPSGESYG. The CDR3 as a whole reads CASSPSGESYGYTF.

Regarding this clone: The read comes to an end 3 residues before the CDR3 does, leaving the germline J gene to fill in the end. The chain carries TRBV5-4 and TRBJ2-5, with D perhaps TRBD2 (6 bases). The CDR3 spans 13 residues. Per germline, CDR1 SGHNT and CDR2 YYREEE (reference sequence). The V and J ends lost 2 bases and 5 bases respectively, with 10 bases between them. The DNA read from the CDR3 is TGTGCCAGCAGCTTCGATCGGGGGGAGACC. It yields the protein CASSFDRGET. The CDR3 reads in full as CASSFDRGETQYF. The complete variable domain, with remaining parts taken from reference TRBV5-4 and TRBJ2-5, reads ETGVTQSPTHLIKTRGQQVTLRCSSQSGHNTVSWYQQALGQGPQFIFQYYREEENGRGNFPPRFSGLQFPNYSSELNVNALELDDSALYLCASSFDRGETQYFGPGTRLLVL.

Comments on this clone: The read terminates 3 residues ahead of where the CDR3 ends, so the germline J gene completes it. The chain uses TRBV18 and TRBJ1-5; 7 bases agree with TRBD1. Trimming took 4 bases from V and 7 from J; bases not matched to a gene: 13. This CDR3 comprises 16 residues. In germline, CDR1 is KGHSH, CDR2 LQKENI. Partial CDR3 DNA: TGTGCCAGCTCACTTGGACAGGTTGGTTCGGGGCAGCCC. Translated, it gives CASSLGQVGSGQP. The whole CDR3 sequence reads CASSLGQVGSGQPQHF.

For this clone: The CDR3 end lies 3 residues beyond the end of the read and is filled in from the germline J gene. This chain joins TRBV6-2 or TRBV6-3 and TRBJ1-5; D is unclear. The CDR3 totals 15 residues. Germline assignment: CDR1 MNHEY and CDR2 SVGEGT. Trimming removed 2 bases at V and 2 bases at J, with 10 bases between. The CDR3 here is CASSYHGEGNQPQHF. The DNA read from the CDR3 is TGTGCCAGCAGTTACCACGGGGAGGGCAATCAGCCC.

Remarks on this clone: The sequence runs out 3 residues before the end of the CDR3; the remainder is reconstructed from the germline J gene. The chain joins TRBV5-1 to TRBJ1-2, with 10 bases that match TRBD1. Germline V gene data show CDR1 as SGHRS and CDR2 as YFSETQ. The CDR3 sequence is 16 residues long. The CDR3 is CASSFATTGTGDGYTF. The CDR3 DNA, read in part, is TGCGCCAGCAGCTTTGCGACTACCGGGACAGGGGACGGC.

Regarding this clone: The junction differs from germline at one of its ends, possibly a read error. Read coverage stops 3 residues before the CDR3 terminus; the germline J gene supplies the remainder. This chain connects TRBV4-2 to TRBJ2-3; D perhaps matches TRBD1 (5 bases). CDR3 size: 14 residues. CDR1 and CDR2 (germline): LGHNA, YNFKEQ. CDR3 DNA, as far as it was read: TGCGCCAGCAGCCAGGGCAAAATCACAGATACG. Amino acid sequence: CASSQGKITDT. The entire CDR3 protein is CASSQGKITDTQYF.

The CDR3 reads CSAFRQGSRETQYF. The CDR3 bases that were read are TGCAGTGCTTTTCGACAGGGATCTCGGGAGACC. This chain connects TRBV20-1 to TRBJ2-5; TRBD1 agrees at 7 bases. The read ends 3 residues shy of where the CDR3 ends; the end is completed using the germline J gene. The CDR3 extends over 14 amino acids. The V and J ends lost 5 bases and 5 bases, in that order; junction bases with no gene match: 11. From germline, CDR1 is DFQATT and CDR2 SNEGSKA (reference sequence).

On this clone itself: The read ends 3 residues shy of where the CDR3 ends; the end is completed using the germline J gene. The J gene is TRBJ2-3, the V gene TRBV30, with 8 bases that match TRBD1. Germline loops: CDR1 GTSNPN, CDR2 SVGIG (reference sequence). The length of the CDR3 is 19 residues. Incomplete CDR3 DNA: TGTGCCTGGAGTCCCCCAGGACAGGGTAGGACGTATAGCAATCAGCCG. It translates to CAWSPPGQGRTYSNQP. The whole CDR3 sequence is CAWSPPGQGRTYSNQPQYF.

Incomplete CDR3 DNA: TGCAGTGCCAGTACCAGGGAAGGTCAGCCC. Protein: CSASTREGQP. The CDR3 in full is CSASTREGQPQHF. The rearrangement links TRBV20-1 to TRBJ1-5; D is perhaps TRBD1 (5 bases). Read coverage stops 3 residues before the CDR3 terminus; the germline J gene supplies the remainder. V was shortened by 6 bases and J by 6 bases, with 15 bases between the two germline ends. There are 13 residues in the CDR3. Germline values: CDR1 DFQATT, CDR2 SNEGSKA (reference sequence).

Of note for this clone: The germline gene is not matched at one end of the junction; a read error may be the cause. The CDR3 is cut off 3 residues early in the read; its end comes from the germline J gene. The chain recombines TRBV4-2 with TRBJ1-1; D perhaps matches TRBD1 (5 bases). Germline assignment: CDR1 LGHNA and CDR2 YNFKEQ. The CDR3 runs 13 residues. The covered CDR3 bases are TGCGCCAGTACACGGGGGAGGAACACTGAA. As protein: CASTRGRNTE. The full CDR3 reads CASTRGRNTEAFF.

Note on this clone: With the read ending 3 residues before the CDR3 end, the germline J gene is used to fill in that end. The chain employs TRBV20-1 and TRBJ2-7; 8 nucleotides agree with TRBD1. The CDR3 spans 15 residues. CDR1 is DFQATT and CDR2 is SNEGSKA in the germline V gene (reference sequence). After removal of 2 bases from V and 2 bases from J, the junction contained 8 bases not matched to a gene. The CDR3 reads CSARLGTGRTYEQYF. CDR3 bases read: TGCAGTGCTAGACTTGGGACAGGACGAACCTACGAG.

In regard to this clone: The read comes to an end 3 residues before the CDR3 does, leaving the germline J gene to fill in the end. V is TRBV13 and J is TRBJ1-2; the D gene is possibly TRBD1 (6 bases). V was cut by 0 bases and J by 4 bases, with 6 bases left in between. CDR1 is PRHDT, CDR2 FYEKMQ, per germline (reference sequence). The CDR3 runs 13 residues. The CDR3 region is CASSLGRGYGYTF. The covered CDR3 bases are TGTGCCAGCAGCTTAGGCAGGGGCTATGGC.

In the case of this clone: The CDR3 goes on 3 residues after the read ends, and that part is filled in from the germline J gene. The V call is TRBV19, the J call TRBJ1-1; 8 nucleotides line up with TRBD1. Germline CDR1 is LNHDA and CDR2 is SQIVND (reference sequence). The J segment lost 3 bases and the V segment lost 6 bases, leaving 6 bases of the junction unmatched. CDR3 length equals 14 residues. The part of the CDR3 DNA that was read is TGTGCCAGTAGAAAACAGGGGGAAGACACTGAA. Protein product: CASRKQGEDTE. The entire CDR3 sequence reads CASRKQGEDTEAFF.

As for this clone: Coverage ceases 3 residues before the CDR3 finishes, and the germline J gene fills in the end. This chain links TRBV20-1 with TRBJ2-2; D may be TRBD1 (5 bases). The CDR3 totals 12 residues. V lost 0 bases and J lost 8, with 7 bases in between. The V gene's germline CDR1 is DFQATT and CDR2 SNEGSKA (reference sequence). The sequenced part of the CDR3 DNA is TGCAGTGCTAGAGATCAGGGTGGGGAG. Amino acid sequence: CSARDQGGE. The CDR3 in its entirety is CSARDQGGELFF.

With respect to this clone: From the germline J gene comes the end of the CDR3, since the read stops 3 residues before it. This specimen includes other DNA sequences encoding the same CDR3. V usage is TRBV5-1 and J usage is TRBJ1-3, with D perhaps matching TRBD1 (5 bases). This CDR3 comprises 16 residues. With 4 bases removed from V and 2 bases from J, the gap between germline ends came to 16 bases. Germline loops: CDR1 SGHRS, CDR2 YFSETQ. The CDR3 bases that were read are TGCGCCAGCAGCCGGAACCAGGGAGGCCCTGGAAACACC. Its translation: CASSRNQGGPGNT. The full-length CDR3 reads as CASSRNQGGPGNTIYF. Together with reference TRBV5-1 and TRBJ1-3, the CDR3 gives the full variable domain: KAGVTQTPRYLIKTRGQQVTLSCSPISGHRSVSWYQQTPGQGLQFLFEYFSETQRNKGNFPGRFSGRQFSNSRSEMNVSTLELGDSALYLCASSRNQGGPGNTIYFGEGSWLTVV.

To note about this clone: Coverage ceases 3 residues before the CDR3 finishes, and the germline J gene fills in the end. The rearrangement links TRBV10-3 to TRBJ2-2; 7 bases fit TRBD2. CDR3 length equals 13 residues. CDR1 and CDR2 from the germline V gene are ENHRY and SYGVKD. The sequenced part of the CDR3 DNA is TGTGCCATCAGAGAAGGGAGGGGTGAAAAG. Amino acids: CAIREGRGEK. The entire CDR3 sequence reads CAIREGRGEKLFF.

Details on this clone: The read is 3 residues too short to cover the CDR3 end, so that end is filled in from the germline J gene. The genes are TRBV7-2 and TRBJ1-4; the D gene is possibly TRBD1 (6 bases). There are 13 residues in the CDR3. Germline loops: CDR1 SGHTA, CDR2 FQGNSA. Trimming removed 1 base at V and 7 bases at J, with 7 bases between. The CDR3 is CASSLGGGEKLFF. CDR3 DNA, as far as it was read: TGTGCCAGCAGCTTAGGAGGGGGTGAAAAA.